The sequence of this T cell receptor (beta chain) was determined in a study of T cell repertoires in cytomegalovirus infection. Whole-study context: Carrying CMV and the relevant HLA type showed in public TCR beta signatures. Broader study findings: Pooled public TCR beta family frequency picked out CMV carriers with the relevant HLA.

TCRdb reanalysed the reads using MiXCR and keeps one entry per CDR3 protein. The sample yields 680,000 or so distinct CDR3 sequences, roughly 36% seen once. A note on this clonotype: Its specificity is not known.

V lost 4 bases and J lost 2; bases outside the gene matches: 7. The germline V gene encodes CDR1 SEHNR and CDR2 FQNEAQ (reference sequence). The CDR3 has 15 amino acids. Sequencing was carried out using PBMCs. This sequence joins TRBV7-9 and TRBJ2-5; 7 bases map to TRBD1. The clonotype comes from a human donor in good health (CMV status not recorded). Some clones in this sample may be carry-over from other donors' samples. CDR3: CASSSEGDSQETQYF. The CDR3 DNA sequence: TGTGCCAGCAGCTCCGAAGGGGACAGTCAAGAGACCCAGTACTTC.